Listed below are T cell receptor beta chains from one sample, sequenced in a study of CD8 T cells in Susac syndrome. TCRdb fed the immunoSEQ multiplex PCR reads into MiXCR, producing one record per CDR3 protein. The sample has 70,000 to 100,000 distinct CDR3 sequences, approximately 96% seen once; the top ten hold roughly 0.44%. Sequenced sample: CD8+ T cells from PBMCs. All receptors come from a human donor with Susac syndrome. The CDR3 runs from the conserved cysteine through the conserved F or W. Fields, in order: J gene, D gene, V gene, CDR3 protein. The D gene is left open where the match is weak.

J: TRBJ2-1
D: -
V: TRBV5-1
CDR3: CASQAGPYNEQFF

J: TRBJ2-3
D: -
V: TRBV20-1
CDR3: CSARSTSTDTQYF

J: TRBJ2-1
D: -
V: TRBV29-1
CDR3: CSVEGGTDSYNEQFF

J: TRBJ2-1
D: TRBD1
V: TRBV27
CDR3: CASSLPDSRTGGKGNEQFF

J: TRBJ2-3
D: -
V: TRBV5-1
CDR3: CASSLAVSSRDTQYF

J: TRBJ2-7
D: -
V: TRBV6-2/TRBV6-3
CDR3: CASSIRSYEQYF

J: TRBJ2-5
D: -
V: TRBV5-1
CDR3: CASSYAPRETQYF

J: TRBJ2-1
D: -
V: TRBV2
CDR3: CASSQDLRTSYNEQFF

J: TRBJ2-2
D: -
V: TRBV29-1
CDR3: CSVEGTENSRELFF

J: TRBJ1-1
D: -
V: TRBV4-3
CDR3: CASSQEQGIGLDTEAFF

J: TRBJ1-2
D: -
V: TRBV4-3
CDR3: CASSQEVRLNYGYTF

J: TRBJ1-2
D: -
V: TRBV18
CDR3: CASSPSMGNYGYTF

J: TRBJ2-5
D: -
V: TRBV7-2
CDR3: CASSLLGRPETQYF

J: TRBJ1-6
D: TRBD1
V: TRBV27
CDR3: CASSSGQGYSPLHF

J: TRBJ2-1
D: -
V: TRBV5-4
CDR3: CASSSSFNEQFF

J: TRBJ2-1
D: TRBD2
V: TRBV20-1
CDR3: CSARDGGLAPQQFF

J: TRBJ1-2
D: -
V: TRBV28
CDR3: CASSSARDLFYGYTF

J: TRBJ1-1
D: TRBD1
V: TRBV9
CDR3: CASSRGPGPEAFF

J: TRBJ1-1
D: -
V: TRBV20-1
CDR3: CSARDGRGGSNTEAFF

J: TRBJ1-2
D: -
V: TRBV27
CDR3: CASSNLRDPKEHYGYTF

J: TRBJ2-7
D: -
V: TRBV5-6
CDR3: CASSLSADTYEQYF

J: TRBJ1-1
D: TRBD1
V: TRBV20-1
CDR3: CSARAMTGEEEENTEAFF

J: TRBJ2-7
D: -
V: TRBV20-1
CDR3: CSARPLNGISYEQYF

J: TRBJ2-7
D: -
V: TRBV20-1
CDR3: CSARSGVSYEQYF

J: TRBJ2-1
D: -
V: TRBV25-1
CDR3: CASSIRDDEQFF

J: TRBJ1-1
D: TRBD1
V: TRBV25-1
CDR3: CASSPGQVDTEAFF

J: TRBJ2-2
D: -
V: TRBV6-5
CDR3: CASSSGGELFF

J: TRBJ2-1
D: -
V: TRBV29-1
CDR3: CSVMGPSSYNEQFF

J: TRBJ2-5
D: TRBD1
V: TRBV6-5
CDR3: CASSSGQLQETQYF